These 25 T cell receptor beta chains came from one sample sequenced in a study of tumor-infiltrating lymphocytes in primary liver carcinoma. Germline DNA was also extracted, while the blood RNA originated from unsorted whole blood. Starting from approximately 470 ng of total RNA, TCR beta cDNA was produced with a primer in the constant region. Three-round nested multiplex PCR performed with slightly modified ARM-PCR produced the TCR beta libraries. Primers for the first two PCR rounds were TRBV1-TRBV30 forward primers and a C-beta reverse primer (around 10 cycles per round). One entry per CDR3 protein results from TCRdb running MiXCR on the multiplex PCR reads. Here the sample spans 300,000 to 350,000 distinct CDR3 sequences, around three fifths being singletons. The sequenced sample consisted of peripheral blood. Receptors were obtained from a man aged 35 to 55 with primary liver carcinoma and hepatitis B virus infection.

The chain has TRBV7-8 and TRBJ2-7; D is undetermined. The V end lost 5 bases, the J end lost 2 bases, and 10 bases lay between the germline ends. CDR3 length equals 13 residues. CDR1 is SGHVS, CDR2 FQNEAQ, per germline. The CDR3 spells CASSLTCAYEQYF. The CDR3 region has the DNA TGTGCCAGCAGCCTTACTTGCGCCTACGAGCAGTACTTC.

The V and J genes are TRBV12-5 and TRBJ2-2, with 7 bases that match TRBD2. CDR3 length: 15 amino acids. Germline CDR1 and CDR2: LGHNT and FRNRAP. V trimming: 3 bases; J trimming: 3 bases; junction bases outside the gene matches: 4. The CDR3 coding sequence is TGTGCTAGTGGTTTTGGGGAGGGTGACACCGGGGAGCTGTTTTTT. It codes for CASGFGEGDTGELFF.

With regard to this clonotype: The junction departs from the called germline gene at one end, perhaps through a read error. This sequence joins TRBV11-2 and TRBJ2-2; D gene uncertain. CDR1 and CDR2 from the germline V gene are SGHAT and FQNNGV. This CDR3 is 16 amino acids long. The CDR3 bases are TGTACCAACAGCCGCCAAAACGTTAAGAACGCCGGGGAGCTGTTTTTT. It translates to CTNSRQNVKNAGELFF.

As for this clonotype: A much larger clonotype is one base distant, so this may be a read error. The chain has TRBV6-5 and TRBJ1-5; D is uncertain. CDR1 is MNHEY, CDR2 SVGAGI, per germline. The CDR3 runs to 13 residues. DNA for the CDR3: TGTGACAGCCGCCAGGCCCCCCTAGAGCCCCAGCATTTT. It yields the protein CDSRQAPLEPQHF.

To note about this clonotype: A read error is likely, as this CDR3 ends without the conserved phenylalanine or tryptophan. The chain's CDR3 is CASRKGVAGGSYNEQFL. As DNA, the CDR3 is TGCGCCAGCAGGAAGGGGGTAGCGGGAGGGAGCTACAATGAGCAGTTCCTC. This chain connects TRBV10-2 to TRBJ2-1; 11 bases align to TRBD2. Trimming cost V 6 bases and J 3 bases; bases outside gene matches: 10. Germline assignment: CDR1 WSHSY and CDR2 SAAADI. The CDR3 consists of 17 residues.

Details on this clonotype: A much larger clone differs by one base, so this may be a read error. The rearrangement links TRBV5-4 to TRBJ2-2; D is undetermined. The CDR3 runs 16 residues. The germline CDR1 and CDR2 sequences are SGHNT and YYREEE (reference sequence). CDR3 DNA: TGTGTCAGCAGCTTGTTGGTAGGACGTGCAACCGGGGAGCTGTTTTTT. It specifies CVSSLLVGRATGELFF.

In the case of this clonotype: As the CDR3 is not closed by the conserved phenylalanine or tryptophan, this likely results from a read error. This rearrangement joins TRBV11-2 to TRBJ2-3; 7 bases map to TRBD2. With 1 base clipped from V and 4 bases from J, the junction kept 8 bases outside the gene matches. The CDR3 is 16 residues long. Germline CDR1 SGHAT, CDR2 FQNNGV. The chain's CDR3 is CASSLVLAGVADTQYS. The CDR3, as DNA: TGTGCCAGCAGCTTAGTACTGGCGGGAGTTGCAGATACGCAGTATTCT.

This clonotype came up many times. J is TRBJ2-3 and V is TRBV10-3; 11 nucleotides agree with TRBD2. V gave up 5 bases and J gave up 2 bases; unmatched junction bases: 6. Germline V gene data show CDR1 as ENHRY and CDR2 as SYGVKD. The CDR3 spans 16 residues. This CDR3 reads CAISTLAGASTDTQYF. The CDR3, as DNA: TGTGCCATCAGTACACTAGCGGGGGCCTCCACAGATACGCAGTATTTT.

A remark on this clonotype: This may be a read error: a much more frequent sequence differs by one nucleotide. The missing conserved phenylalanine or tryptophan at the end of this CDR3 makes a read error likely. The V and J genes are TRBV6-5 and TRBJ2-1, with D perhaps matching TRBD1 (5 bases). The CDR3 sequence is 13 residues long. Germline CDR1 MNHEY, CDR2 SVGAGI. V lost 7 bases and J lost 2, with 9 bases in between. DNA of the CDR3: TGTGCCAGCAATAGGACACCCTACAATGAGCAGTTCCTC. Translating gives CASNRTPYNEQFL.

This rearrangement joins TRBV11-3 to TRBJ2-1, with D uncertain. In germline, CDR1 is SGHNT, CDR2 YENEEA. This CDR3 has 14 amino acids. V dropped 5 bases and J dropped 0 bases, with 8 bases sitting between them. CDR3 protein: CASSPSDSYNEQFF. CDR3 nucleotides: TGTGCCAGCAGCCCCTCGGACTCCTACAATGAGCAGTTCTTC. Combining the CDR3 with reference TRBV11-3 and TRBJ2-1 gives the whole variable domain EAGVVQSPRYKIIEKKQPVAFWCNPISGHNTLYWYLQNLGQGPELLIRYENEEAVDDSQLPKDRFSAERLKGVDSTLKIQPAELGDSAVYLCASSPSDSYNEQFFGPGTRLTVL.

About this clonotype: One end of the junction fails to match germline, which may point to a read error. This chain connects TRBV11-2 to TRBJ2-7, with D possibly being TRBD2 (5 bases). Germline-derived CDR1 and CDR2 are SGHAT and FQNNGV. CDR3 length: 15 amino acids. CDR3 sequence reads: CDSSLSSGITYERYF. DNA of the CDR3: TGTGACAGCAGCTTATCCTCGGGGATCACCTACGAGCGGTACTTC.

Notes on this clonotype: Just one base apart from a much larger clone, this may be a read error. This chain uses TRBV6-2 or TRBV6-3 with TRBJ2-7; unclear D gene. Germline V gene sequence: CDR1 MNHEY, CDR2 SVGEGT. The germline V and J ends were trimmed by 4 bases and 3 bases, with 16 bases remaining between them. The CDR3 spans 15 residues. CDR3 loop: CASSSTGLGFYEQYF. The CDR3, as DNA: TGTGCCAGCAGTTCAACGGGTCTGGGGTTCTACGAGCAGTACTTC.

Comments on this clonotype: One end of the junction fails to match germline, which may point to a read error. The CDR3 DNA is TGTGTCAGCAGCCCAGAGACAGGGGGCTGGGAGACACAGTACTTC. Amino acid sequence: CVSSPETGGWETQYF. The V gene is TRBV5-5, the J gene TRBJ2-5; 10 bases line up with TRBD1. Germline V lookup: CDR1 SGHKS, CDR2 YYEKEE (reference sequence). The CDR3 contains 15 residues.

Notes on this clonotype: A junction boundary mismatches the germline segment, possibly from a read error. J is TRBJ2-1 and V is TRBV11-3; 11 nucleotides line up with TRBD2. Germline V CDR1 and CDR2: SGHNT, YENEEA. The CDR3 loop spans 16 amino acids. The DNA for the CDR3 is TGTGCCAGCAGCCCTCCGGGACTAGCGGATTACAATGAGAAGTTCTTC. It codes for CASSPPGLADYNEKFF.

This clonotype was counted a single time. A clone one base away is much larger, so this may be a read error. V is TRBV29-1 and J is TRBJ2-2; a possible D gene is TRBD2 (5 bases). CDR1 and CDR2 from the germline V gene are SQVTM and ANQGSEA. This CDR3 comprises 12 residues. V shed 7 bases and J shed 4 bases, with 10 bases lying between them. The CDR3, as DNA: TGCAGCGGGGAAGGGAGCACCGGGGAGCTGTTTTTT. Protein sequence: CSGEGSTGELFF.

On this clonotype: One end of the junction is discordant with germline, which a read error may explain. The CDR3 region has the DNA TGTGCCACCAGTGAAGTCGGGGGGAAGGCCGAGCAGTTCTTC. It is translated as CATSEVGGKAEQFF. This sequence joins TRBV2 and TRBJ2-1; 7 bases align to TRBD2. Germline V gives CDR1 SNHLY, CDR2 FYNNEI. There are 14 residues in the CDR3.

This chain links TRBV6-1 with TRBJ2-5; the match to TRBD2 covers 9 bases. The CDR3 spans 17 residues. V lost 9 bases to trimming and J lost 5 bases; unmatched junction nucleotides: 19. Germline-derived CDR1 and CDR2 are MNHNS and SASEGT. CDR3 DNA sequence: TGTGCCAGTGGATACACCGGGACTAGCCTCGGAGGGGAGACCCAGTACTTC. This translates into CASGYTGTSLGGETQYF.

In this sample, this clonotype turned up many times. The chain joins TRBV6-1 to TRBJ2-7, with 10 bases lining up with TRBD2. The germline CDR1 and CDR2 sequences are MNHNS and SASEGT. The ends lost 4 bases at V and 3 bases at J; junction bases unmatched: 3. This CDR3 has 14 amino acids. CDR3 in amino acids: CASSAGLALYEQYF. CDR3 bases: TGTGCCAGCAGTGCGGGACTAGCGCTCTACGAGCAGTACTTC.

On this clonotype itself: A much more abundant neighbour one base away suggests this may be a read error. This chain uses TRBV12-3 or TRBV12-4 with TRBJ2-1; 7 nucleotides agree with TRBD2. This CDR3 has 15 residues. The CDR3 region is CTSSSKRDSYNEQFF. In DNA, the CDR3 is TGTACCAGCAGTTCTAAGCGGGACTCCTACAATGAGCAGTTCTTC.

For this clonotype: Its ends do not fully match the called genes, so a read error is possible. The chain recombines TRBV29-1 with TRBJ2-6, with 7 bases lining up with TRBD1. Germline V lookup: CDR1 SQVTM, CDR2 ANQGSEA. This CDR3 has 15 residues. CDR3 protein: CSAGGHRSGANVPTF. The CDR3 nucleotides read TGTAGCGCAGGGGGACACCGCTCTGGGGCCAACGTCCCGACTTTC.

Points on this clonotype: One end of the junction varies from germline; a read error may be responsible. The chain has TRBV11-2 and TRBJ2-3; no definite D call. CDR3 length: 15 amino acids. Germline CDR1 and CDR2: SGHAT and FQNNGV. The CDR3 nucleotides read TGTGCCAGCAGCCCCAAGGTCCAGAGCACAGATATGCAGTATTTT. Residues: CASSPKVQSTDMQYF.

As to this clonotype: One junction end does not reproduce the germline sequence, and a read error may be involved. This sequence joins TRBV11-3 and TRBJ2-2; TRBD1 matches 9 bases. Germline CDR1 is SGHNT and CDR2 is YENEEA. There are 14 residues in the CDR3. CDR3 protein: CACSEQGAEGELFF. The CDR3 nucleotides read TGTGCCTGCAGCGAACAGGGGGCGGAAGGGGAACTGTTTTTT.

This clonotype appeared once. A much bigger clone sits one base away, suggesting this may be a read error. J is TRBJ2-7 and V is TRBV6-1, with a weak D call TRBD2 (5 bases). V lost 10 bases to trimming and J lost 4 bases, with 20 bases between them. CDR3 length: 14 residues. Germline assignment: CDR1 MNHNS and CDR2 SASEGT. DNA of the CDR3: TGTGCCATCAATCCACTCGGGGATTCGTACGAGCAGTACTTC. It codes for CAINPLGDSYEQYF.

Comments on this clonotype: One junction end does not reproduce the germline sequence, and a read error may be involved. The chain links TRBV11-2 to TRBJ2-7, with D possibly matching TRBD2 (5 bases). The CDR3 runs to 15 residues. The germline gives CDR1 SGHAT, CDR2 FQNNGV. CDR3 nucleotide sequence: TGTGCCGGCAGCTTAGTTGCGTGGACTCCCTACGAGCAGTACTTC. Translation: CAGSLVAWTPYEQYF.

Points on this clonotype: A much larger clone lies a single base off, so this may be a read error. This chain joins TRBV6-2 or TRBV6-3 and TRBJ2-7, with TRBD1 identical over 7 bases. Germline V gene lookup returns CDR1 MNHEY and CDR2 SVGEGT. The CDR3 runs 15 residues. The CDR3 nucleotides are TGTGCCAGCAGTCCAGAAACAGGGGAAATTTACGAGCGGTACTTC. Its protein is CASSPETGEIYERYF.